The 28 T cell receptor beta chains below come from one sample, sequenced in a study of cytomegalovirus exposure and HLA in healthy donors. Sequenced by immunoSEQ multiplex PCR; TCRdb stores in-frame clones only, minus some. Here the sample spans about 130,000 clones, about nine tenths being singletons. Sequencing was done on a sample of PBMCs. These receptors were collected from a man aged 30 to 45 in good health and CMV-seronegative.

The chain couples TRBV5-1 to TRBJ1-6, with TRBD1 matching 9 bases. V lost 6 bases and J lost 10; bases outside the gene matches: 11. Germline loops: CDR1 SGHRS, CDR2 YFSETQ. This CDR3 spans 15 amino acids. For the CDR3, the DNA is TGCGCCAGCACCTCGGGACAGGGTATTCAATCACCCCTCCACTTT. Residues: CASTSGQGIQSPLHF.

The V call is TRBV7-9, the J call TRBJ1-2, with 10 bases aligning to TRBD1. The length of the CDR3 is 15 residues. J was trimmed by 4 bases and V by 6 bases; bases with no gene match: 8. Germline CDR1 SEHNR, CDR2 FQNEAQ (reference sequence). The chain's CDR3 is CASRRTGGLSYGYTF. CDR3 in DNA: TGTGCCAGCAGGAGGACAGGGGGATTGTCCTATGGCTACACCTTC.

DNA for the CDR3: TGTGCCAGCAGCCCGAGAGGGGGCAGTGAAGCTTTCTTT. This codes for CASSPRGGSEAFF. The chain links TRBV7-2 to TRBJ1-1, with TRBD1 matching over 7 bases. The CDR3 has 13 residues. Germline CDR1 is SGHTA and CDR2 is FQGNSA. Trimming removed 5 bases from V and 7 bases from J; junction bases left unmatched: 7.

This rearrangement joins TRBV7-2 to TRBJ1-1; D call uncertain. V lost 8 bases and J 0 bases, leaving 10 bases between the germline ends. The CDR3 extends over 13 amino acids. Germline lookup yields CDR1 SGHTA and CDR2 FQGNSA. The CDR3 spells CASATRLNTEAFF. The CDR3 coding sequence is TGTGCCAGCGCTACCCGCTTGAACACTGAAGCTTTCTTT.

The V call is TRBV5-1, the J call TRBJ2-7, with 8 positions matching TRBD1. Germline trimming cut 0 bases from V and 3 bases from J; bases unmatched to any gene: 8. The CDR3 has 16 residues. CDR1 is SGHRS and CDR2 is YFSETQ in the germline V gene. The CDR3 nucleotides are TGCGCCAGCAGCTTGGGAAGTCAGGGGGCAATCTACGAGCAGTACTTC. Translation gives CASSLGSQGAIYEQYF.

The CDR3 DNA sequence: TGTGCCTACCGGGACAGGGCTAGAGCTGAAGCTTTCTTT. Translation gives CAYRDRARAEAFF. This chain links TRBV30 with TRBJ1-1, with 9 bases identical to TRBD1. The germline CDR1 and CDR2 sequences are GTSNPN and SVGIG (reference sequence). The length of the CDR3 is 13 residues. V lost 7 bases and J lost 6; bases outside the gene matches: 9.

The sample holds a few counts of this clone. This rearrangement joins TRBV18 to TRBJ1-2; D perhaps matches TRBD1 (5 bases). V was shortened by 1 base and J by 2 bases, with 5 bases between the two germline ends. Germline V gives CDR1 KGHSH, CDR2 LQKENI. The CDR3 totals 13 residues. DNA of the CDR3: TGTGCCAGCTCACCACAGGGGAACTATGGCTACACCTTC. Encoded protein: CASSPQGNYGYTF.

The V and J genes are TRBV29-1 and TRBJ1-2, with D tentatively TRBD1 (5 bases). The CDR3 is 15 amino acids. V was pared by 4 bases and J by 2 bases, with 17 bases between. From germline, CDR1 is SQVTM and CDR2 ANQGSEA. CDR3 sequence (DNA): TGCAGCGTTGCTGGCTTTGGGGGGTCAAACTATGGCTACACCTTC. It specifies CSVAGFGGSNYGYTF. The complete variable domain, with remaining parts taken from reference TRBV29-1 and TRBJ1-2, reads SAVISQKPSRDICQRGTSLTIQCQVDSQVTMMFWYRQQPGQSLTLIATANQGSEATYESGFVIDKFPISRPNLTFSTLTVSNMSPEDSSIYLCSVAGFGGSNYGYTFGSGTRLTVV.

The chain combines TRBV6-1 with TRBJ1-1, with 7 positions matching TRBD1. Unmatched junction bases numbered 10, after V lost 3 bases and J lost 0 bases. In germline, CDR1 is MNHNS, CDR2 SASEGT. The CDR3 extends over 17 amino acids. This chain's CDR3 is CASSDSLRQGMNTEAFF. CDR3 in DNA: TGTGCCAGCAGTGATTCCCTCAGACAGGGAATGAACACTGAAGCTTTCTTT.

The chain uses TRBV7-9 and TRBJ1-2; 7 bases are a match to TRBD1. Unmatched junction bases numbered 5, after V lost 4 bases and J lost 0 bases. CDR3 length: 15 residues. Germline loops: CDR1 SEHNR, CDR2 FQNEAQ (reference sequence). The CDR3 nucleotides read TGTGCCAGCAGCTCTACGGGACAGACTAACTATGGCTACACCTTC. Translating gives CASSSTGQTNYGYTF.

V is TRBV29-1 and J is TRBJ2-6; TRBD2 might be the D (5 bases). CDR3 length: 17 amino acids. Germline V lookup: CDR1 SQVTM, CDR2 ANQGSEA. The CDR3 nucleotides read TGCAACCGGGGTCCGGCAGTCCCACCCTCTGGGGCCAACGTCCTGACTTTC. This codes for CNRGPAVPPSGANVLTF.

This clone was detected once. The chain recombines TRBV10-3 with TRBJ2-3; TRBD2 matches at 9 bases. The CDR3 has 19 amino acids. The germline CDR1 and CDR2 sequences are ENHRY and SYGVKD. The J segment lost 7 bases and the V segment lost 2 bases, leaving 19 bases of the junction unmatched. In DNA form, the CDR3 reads TGTGCCATCAGTGAGCGTACAGGGGTTGGTAGCGGGAGTGGAAATACGCAGTATTTT. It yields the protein CAISERTGVGSGSGNTQYF.

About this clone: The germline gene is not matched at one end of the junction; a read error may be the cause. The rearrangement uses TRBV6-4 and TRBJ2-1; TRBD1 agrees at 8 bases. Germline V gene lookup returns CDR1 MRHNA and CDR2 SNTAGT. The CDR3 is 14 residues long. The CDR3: CASSEGQENDWILF. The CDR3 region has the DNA TGTGCCAGCAGCGAGGGACAGGAGAACGATTGGATTCTCTTC.

CDR3 residues: CASSLLRYYQETQYF. CDR3 sequence (DNA): TGTGCCAGCAGCTTATTGCGGTATTACCAAGAGACCCAGTACTTC. The V and J genes are TRBV11-2 and TRBJ2-5; D gene uncertain. The CDR3 extends over 15 amino acids. V was trimmed by 2 bases and J by 0 bases, leaving 10 bases between them. In germline, CDR1 is SGHAT, CDR2 FQNNGV.

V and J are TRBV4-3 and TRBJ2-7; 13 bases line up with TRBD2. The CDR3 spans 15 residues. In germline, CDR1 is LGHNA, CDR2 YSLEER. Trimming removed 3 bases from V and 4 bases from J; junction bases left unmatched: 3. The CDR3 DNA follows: TGCGCCAGCAGCCAGGCGGGACTAGCGGGATACGAGCAGTACTTC. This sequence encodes CASSQAGLAGYEQYF.

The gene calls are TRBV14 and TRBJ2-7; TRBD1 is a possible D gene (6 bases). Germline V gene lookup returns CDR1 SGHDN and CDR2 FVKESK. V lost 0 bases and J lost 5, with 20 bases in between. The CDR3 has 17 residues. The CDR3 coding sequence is TGTGCCAGCAGCCAAGATCGATTGACAGGATTGATTGACGAGCAGTACTTC. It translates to CASSQDRLTGLIDEQYF.

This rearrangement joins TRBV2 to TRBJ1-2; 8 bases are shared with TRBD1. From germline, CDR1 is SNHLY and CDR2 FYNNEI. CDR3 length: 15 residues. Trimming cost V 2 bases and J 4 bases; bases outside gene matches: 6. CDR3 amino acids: CASSERQGILYGYTF. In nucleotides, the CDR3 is TGTGCCAGCAGTGAAAGACAGGGGATACTCTATGGCTACACCTTC.

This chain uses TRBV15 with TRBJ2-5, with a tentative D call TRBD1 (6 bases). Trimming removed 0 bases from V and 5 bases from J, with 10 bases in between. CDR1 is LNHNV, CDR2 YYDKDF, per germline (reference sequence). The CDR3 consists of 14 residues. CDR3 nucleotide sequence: TGTGCCACCAGCAGAGACAGGGGTGTTGAGACCCAGTACTTC. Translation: CATSRDRGVETQYF.

In DNA form, the CDR3 reads TGCGCCAGCAGCAGGCTGACAGGGGATAATGAAAAACTGTTTTTT. Its protein is CASSRLTGDNEKLFF. This chain joins TRBV5-1 and TRBJ1-4; 8 positions agree with TRBD1. CDR3 size: 15 residues. Looked up from germline, CDR1 is SGHRS and CDR2 is YFSETQ. V lost 4 bases and J lost 4; bases outside the gene matches: 6.

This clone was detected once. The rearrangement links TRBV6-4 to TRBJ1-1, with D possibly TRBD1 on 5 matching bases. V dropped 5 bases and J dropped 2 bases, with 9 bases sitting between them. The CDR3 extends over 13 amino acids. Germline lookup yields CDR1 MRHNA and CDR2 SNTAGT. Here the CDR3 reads CASSLTDNTEAFF. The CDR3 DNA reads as TGTGCCAGCAGTCTGACAGATAACACTGAAGCTTTCTTT.

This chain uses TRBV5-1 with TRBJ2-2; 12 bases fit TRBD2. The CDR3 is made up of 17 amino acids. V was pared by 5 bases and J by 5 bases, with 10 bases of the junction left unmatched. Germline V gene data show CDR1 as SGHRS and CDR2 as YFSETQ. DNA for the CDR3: TGCGCCAGCAGTTTTCTAGCGGGAGGGACATGGACCGGGGAGCTGTTTTTT. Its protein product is CASSFLAGGTWTGELFF.

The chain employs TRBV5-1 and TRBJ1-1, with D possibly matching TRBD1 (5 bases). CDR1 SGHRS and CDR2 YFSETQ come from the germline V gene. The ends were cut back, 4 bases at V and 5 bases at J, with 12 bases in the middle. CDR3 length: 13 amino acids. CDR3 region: CASSEPGGTEAFF. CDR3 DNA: TGCGCCAGCAGCGAACCGGGGGGGACTGAAGCTTTCTTT. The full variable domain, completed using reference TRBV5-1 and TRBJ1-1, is KAGVTQTPRYLIKTRGQQVTLSCSPISGHRSVSWYQQTPGQGLQFLFEYFSETQRNKGNFPGRFSGRQFSNSRSEMNVSTLELGDSALYLCASSEPGGTEAFFGQGTRLTVV.

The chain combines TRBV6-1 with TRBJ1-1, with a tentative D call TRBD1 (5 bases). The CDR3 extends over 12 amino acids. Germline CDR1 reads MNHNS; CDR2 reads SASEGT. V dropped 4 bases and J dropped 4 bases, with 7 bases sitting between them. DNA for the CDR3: TGTGCCAGCAGTGTGGGGGGCACTGAAGCTTTCTTT. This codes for CASSVGGTEAFF.

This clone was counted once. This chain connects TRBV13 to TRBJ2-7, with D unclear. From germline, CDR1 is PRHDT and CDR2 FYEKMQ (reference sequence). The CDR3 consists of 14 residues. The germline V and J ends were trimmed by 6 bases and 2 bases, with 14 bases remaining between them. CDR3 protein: CASSPRRVAYEQYF. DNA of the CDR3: TGTGCCAGCAGTCCCCGACGGGTCGCCTACGAGCAGTACTTC.

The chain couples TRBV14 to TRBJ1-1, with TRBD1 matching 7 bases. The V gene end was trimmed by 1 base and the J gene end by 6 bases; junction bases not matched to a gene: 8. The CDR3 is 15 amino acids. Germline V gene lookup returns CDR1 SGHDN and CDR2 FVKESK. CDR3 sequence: CASSQVRQGGSEAFF. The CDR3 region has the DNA TGTGCCAGCAGCCAAGTTCGCCAGGGGGGTTCTGAAGCTTTCTTT. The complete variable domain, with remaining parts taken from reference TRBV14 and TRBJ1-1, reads EAGVTQFPSHSVIEKGQTVTLRCDPISGHDNLYWYRRVMGKEIKFLLHFVKESKQDESGMPNNRFLAERTGGTYSTLKVQPAELEDSGVYFCASSQVRQGGSEAFFGQGTRLTVV.

CDR3 in amino acids: CASSPTTLAQGRYGYTF. CDR3 in DNA: TGTGCCAGCAGCCCAACGACCCTAGCTCAGGGGAGATATGGCTACACCTTC. The chain is built from TRBV7-2 and TRBJ1-2, with D possibly being TRBD1 (6 bases). Germline lookup yields CDR1 SGHTA and CDR2 FQGNSA. This CDR3 contains 17 residues. V lost 5 bases, J lost 5 bases, and 24 bases lay in between.

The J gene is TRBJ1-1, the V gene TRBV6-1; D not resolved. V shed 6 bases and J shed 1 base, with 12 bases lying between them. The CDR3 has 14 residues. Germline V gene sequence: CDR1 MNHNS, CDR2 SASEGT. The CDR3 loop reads CASRFPGWNTEAFF. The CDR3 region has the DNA TGTGCCAGCAGATTCCCGGGGTGGAACACTGAAGCTTTCTTT.

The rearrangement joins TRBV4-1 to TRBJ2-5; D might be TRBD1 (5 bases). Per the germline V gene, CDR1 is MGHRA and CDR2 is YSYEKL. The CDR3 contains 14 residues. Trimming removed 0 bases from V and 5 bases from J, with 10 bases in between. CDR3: CASSQDRAGETQYF. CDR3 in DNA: TGCGCCAGCAGCCAAGATCGGGCAGGGGAGACCCAGTACTTC.